Presented here are 18 T cell receptor beta chains from one specimen sequenced in a study of PD-L1 blockade in urothelial cancer. Sequencing used immunoSEQ multiplex PCR; TCRdb keeps in-frame clones, though not all of them. The repertoire has about 26,000 clones, 86% of them found once; the top ten carry roughly 30%. This specimen consisted of PBMCs, obtained around atezolizumab (anti-PD-L1) treatment. Receptors were obtained from a man in his sixties with urothelial cancer.

CDR3: CASSLDTGGRAQYF. DNA for the CDR3: TGTGCCAGCAGCTTAGACACAGGGGGCAGGGCCCAGTACTTC. This chain links TRBV7-9 with TRBJ2-5; 9 nucleotides match TRBD1. The ends lost 1 base at V and 9 bases at J; junction bases unmatched: 6. The CDR3 has 14 residues. CDR1 and CDR2 from the germline V gene are SEHNR and FQNEAQ (reference sequence).

CDR3 nucleotides: TGCGCCAGCAGCCAAGTGGACAGGGGGGTCACCGGGGAGCTGTTTTTT. This encodes CASSQVDRGVTGELFF. This chain connects TRBV4-1 to TRBJ2-2, with 10 nucleotides matching TRBD1. Germline V gene sequence: CDR1 MGHRA, CDR2 YSYEKL. The CDR3 loop spans 16 amino acids. Germline trimming cut 1 base from V and 4 bases from J; bases unmatched to any gene: 3.

The CDR3 DNA reads TGCGCCAGCAGCATGACAGTGAACACTGAAGCTTTCTTT. It specifies CASSMTVNTEAFF. The gene calls are TRBV5-1 and TRBJ1-1, with D maybe TRBD1 (5 bases). CDR1 SGHRS and CDR2 YFSETQ come from the germline V gene. The V end was cut by 4 bases, the J end by 0 bases, with 7 bases between. CDR3 length: 13 residues.

J is TRBJ2-3 and V is TRBV7-6, with 9 bases that match TRBD1. The CDR3 covers 13 residues. CDR1 is SGHVS, CDR2 FNYEAQ, per germline. Trimming cost V 5 bases and J 5 bases; bases outside gene matches: 2. The CDR3 DNA follows: TGTGCCAGCAGCAGGACAGGGGTAGATACGCAGTATTTT. Its protein is CASSRTGVDTQYF.

The gene calls are TRBV11-3 and TRBJ1-1, with D unclear. From germline, CDR1 is SGHNT and CDR2 YENEEA. Trimming took off 2 bases at V and 4 bases at J, with 11 bases between the two ends. The CDR3 spans 14 residues. The CDR3 nucleotides read TGTGCCAGCAGCTTAAACCGACAAAGCACTGAAGCTTTCTTT. It codes for CASSLNRQSTEAFF.

The CDR3 DNA reads as TGCGCCAGCAGCTTGGAGGCAGGGGCCGTGAACACTGAAGCTTTCTTT. It codes for CASSLEAGAVNTEAFF. The V gene is TRBV5-1, the J gene TRBJ1-1; D is perhaps TRBD1 (6 bases). CDR1 and CDR2 from the germline V gene are SGHRS and YFSETQ. The CDR3 covers 16 residues. Trimming shortened V by 0 bases and J by 0 bases, and 12 bases separated the two germline ends.

The V call is TRBV9, the J call TRBJ2-5, with a possible D match to TRBD2 (6 bases). Trimming took 0 bases from V and 7 from J, leaving 22 bases between them. Germline V gene sequence: CDR1 SGDLS, CDR2 YYNGEE. The CDR3 consists of 17 residues. The CDR3 reads CASSVGGTGQRPSTQYF. DNA for the CDR3: TGTGCCAGCAGCGTAGGCGGGACGGGCCAACGGCCGTCGACCCAGTACTTC.

V gene TRBV5-1 combines with J gene TRBJ2-7, with unresolved D. Germline lookup yields CDR1 SGHRS and CDR2 YFSETQ. The CDR3 contains 14 residues. The ends were cut back, 0 bases at V and 0 bases at J, with 7 bases in the middle. The CDR3 nucleotides are TGCGCCAGCAGCTTGGACCCTACCTCCTACGAGCAGTACTTC. This codes for CASSLDPTSYEQYF.

The rearrangement joins TRBV6-5 to TRBJ1-5; 7 positions agree with TRBD1. Unmatched junction bases numbered 5, after V lost 0 bases and J lost 6 bases. Germline CDR1 MNHEY, CDR2 SVGAGI. The CDR3 consists of 15 residues. The CDR3 region has the DNA TGTGCCAGCAGTTACTCAACAGGGGTCGGTCAGCCCCAGCATTTT. It codes for CASSYSTGVGQPQHF.

This chain joins TRBV7-9 and TRBJ1-2; the D is unclear. The CDR3 sequence is 13 residues long. V lost 5 bases and J lost 6, with 13 bases in between. CDR1 is SEHNR, CDR2 FQNEAQ, per germline (reference sequence). The CDR3 protein is CASSPGRENGYTF. The CDR3 DNA is TGTGCCAGCAGCCCAGGCCGGGAGAATGGCTACACCTTC.

The CDR3 is CASGWGPETQYF. The CDR3 DNA reads TGTGCCAGCGGGTGGGGGCCGGAGACCCAGTACTTC. V gene TRBV2 combines with J gene TRBJ2-5, with a tentative D call TRBD1 (6 bases). Trimming took 8 bases from V and 5 from J, leaving 12 bases between them. Looked up from germline, CDR1 is SNHLY and CDR2 is FYNNEI. The CDR3 extends over 12 amino acids.

The chain carries TRBV29-1 and TRBJ2-1; no clear D gene. CDR1 is SQVTM, CDR2 ANQGSEA, per germline. The CDR3 contains 11 residues. V lost 7 bases to trimming and J lost 5 bases, with 9 bases between them. CDR3 nucleotides: TGCAGCGCCGCAGAACACAATGAGCAGTTCTTC. This gives the protein CSAAEHNEQFF.

In its sample, this clone was seen a few times. This chain connects TRBV7-9 to TRBJ1-3; weak D call: TRBD1 (6 bases). This CDR3 contains 14 residues. Germline CDR1 SEHNR, CDR2 FQNEAQ (reference sequence). Trimming left V 4 bases short and J 2 bases short, with 9 bases between. As DNA, the CDR3 is TGTGCCAGCAGCTCCCAGGGGACTGGAAACACCATATATTTT. As protein: CASSSQGTGNTIYF.

The V gene is TRBV5-6, the J gene TRBJ2-3, with 8 nucleotides matching TRBD1. The germline CDR1 and CDR2 sequences are SGHDT and YYEEEE. Trimming removed 5 bases from V and 0 bases from J; junction bases left unmatched: 5. The CDR3 loop spans 15 amino acids. In DNA, the CDR3 is TGTGCCAGCAGTGCCGACAGGGGCAGCACAGATACGCAGTATTTT. Translation: CASSADRGSTDTQYF.

V is TRBV5-4 and J is TRBJ1-1, with 12 nucleotides matching TRBD1. The germline CDR1 and CDR2 sequences are SGHNT and YYREEE (reference sequence). The ends lost 4 bases at V and 6 bases at J; junction bases unmatched: 13. The CDR3 contains 17 residues. As DNA, the CDR3 is TGTGCCAGCAGCGGGAATTGGGACAGGGGGCGCAGCGCTGAAGCTTTCTTT. Translated, it gives CASSGNWDRGRSAEAFF.

This clone was detected a few times. The chain employs TRBV19 and TRBJ1-5; D is possibly TRBD1 (5 bases). Germline assignment: CDR1 LNHDA and CDR2 SQIVND (reference sequence). The CDR3 is 14 amino acids. Trimming took off 3 bases at V and 3 bases at J, with 9 bases between the two ends. CDR3 region: CASSILGLNQPQHF. The CDR3 DNA is TGTGCCAGTAGTATTCTGGGACTCAATCAGCCCCAGCATTTT.

This clone was counted only a few times. CDR3: CSVVPGQGSNTEAFF. Written as DNA, the CDR3 is TGCAGCGTTGTCCCAGGACAGGGGTCGAACACTGAAGCTTTCTTT. This chain links TRBV29-1 with TRBJ1-1; 9 bases fit TRBD1. V was clipped by 4 bases and J by 1 base; unmatched bases: 7. Germline V CDR1 and CDR2: SQVTM, ANQGSEA. The CDR3 spans 15 residues. The full variable domain, rest sourced from reference TRBV29-1 and TRBJ1-1, is SAVISQKPSRDICQRGTSLTIQCQVDSQVTMMFWYRQQPGQSLTLIATANQGSEATYESGFVIDKFPISRPNLTFSTLTVSNMSPEDSSIYLCSVVPGQGSNTEAFFGQGTRLTVV.

CDR3 DNA sequence: TGTGCCAGCAGTCAACTGGGACTAGCGGGCAGCACCGGGGAGCTGTTTTTT. This codes for CASSQLGLAGSTGELFF. V gene TRBV25-1 combines with J gene TRBJ2-2, with TRBD2 identical over 12 bases. This CDR3 has 17 amino acids. The V and J ends lost 5 bases and 4 bases, in that order; junction bases with no gene match: 8. Germline-derived CDR1 and CDR2 are MGHDK and SYGVNS. Filled out from reference TRBV25-1 and TRBJ2-2, the complete variable domain reads EADIYQTPRYLVIGTGKKITLECSQTMGHDKMYWYQQDPGMELHLIHYSYGVNSTEKGDLSSESTVSRIRTEHFPLTLESARPSHTSQYLCASSQLGLAGSTGELFFGEGSRLTVL.